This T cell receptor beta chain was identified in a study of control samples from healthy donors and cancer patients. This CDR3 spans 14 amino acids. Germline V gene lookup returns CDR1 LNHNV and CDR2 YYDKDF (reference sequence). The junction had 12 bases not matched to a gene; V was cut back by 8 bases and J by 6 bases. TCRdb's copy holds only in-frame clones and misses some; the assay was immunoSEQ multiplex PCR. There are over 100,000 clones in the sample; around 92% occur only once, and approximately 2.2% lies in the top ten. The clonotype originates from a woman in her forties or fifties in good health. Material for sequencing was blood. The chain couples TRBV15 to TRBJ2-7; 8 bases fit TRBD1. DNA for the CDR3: TGTGCCACCGCTGGCGACAGGGGTAATTCCGAGCAGTACTTC. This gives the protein CATAGDRGNSEQYF.